This T cell receptor beta chain was documented in a study of T-cell memory formation after mild COVID-19. 5'RACE with constant-segment primers yielded barcoded, UMI-tagged TCR alpha and TCR beta cDNA libraries. TCRdb recomputed calls from the 5' RACE reads with MiXCR, one row per CDR3 protein. The data contain 350,000 to 500,000 distinct CDR3 sequences, 20% of them singletons. Germline V lookup: CDR1 SEHNR, CDR2 FQNEAQ (reference sequence). The CDR3 covers 12 residues. Trimming removed 5 bases from V and 6 bases from J; junction bases left unmatched: 0. The clonotype was recovered from an adult woman who had mild COVID-19 (a few samples of this study predate the infection). Cell type and time point are not known. The V gene is TRBV7-9, the J gene TRBJ1-2; 10 bases line up with TRBD1. Sequencing was carried out using PBMCs or a T cell subset sorted from them (not recorded which). This CDR3 reads CASSDRGHGYTF. The CDR3 DNA reads TGTGCCAGCAGCGACAGGGGGCATGGCTACACCTTC.